This T cell receptor beta chain emerged from a study of blood T cell repertoires in COVID-19. In the study overall: PBMCs, B-cell-depleted T cells, or T cells were the source of the cDNA or gDNA that made up the material.

Original processing methods: Estimation of nucleated cell counts relied on the amplification of reference gene primers. The assay was immunoSEQ multiplex PCR, and TCRdb's table has in-frame clones only and misses some. The D gene and trimming were derived from the DNA, and the V and J assignments and clone size from that table. The sample consists of approximately 240,000 clones, about 80% of them appearing once. Germline trimming cut 3 bases from V and 6 bases from J; bases unmatched to any gene: 6. This CDR3 contains 15 residues. Per germline, CDR1 SGHRS and CDR2 YFSETQ. This sequence was found in an elderly woman with active or convalescent COVID-19. The sequenced sample consisted of peripheral blood. The chain joins TRBV5-1 to TRBJ1-6; 7 bases are shared with TRBD1. The CDR3 sequence is CASSSAGGFNSPLHF. CDR3 bases: TGCGCCAGCAGCTCGGCAGGGGGTTTTAATTCACCCCTCCACTTT.